This entry is about one TCR beta chain. The sample is drawn from a study of T cell responses to AZD1222 COVID-19 vaccine. Study overall: Samples with a second dose at about 4 or about 12 weeks were pooled together.

The repertoire was sequenced with immunoSEQ multiplex PCR; TCRdb's copy has only in-frame clones and lacks some. The top ten clones hold 4% to 5% of a sample with about 120,000 clones, roughly 92% of them seen once. This CDR3 spans 13 amino acids. The germline gives CDR1 SEHNR, CDR2 FQNEAQ (reference sequence). The V end was cut by 0 bases, the J end by 0 bases, with 2 bases between. The sequencing used peripheral blood, collected on day 0 of AZD1222 vaccination. The chain has TRBV7-9 and TRBJ1-1; D unclear. The sequence derives from an adult in good health. CDR3 sequence (DNA): TGTGCCAGCAGCTTAGCAATGAACACTGAAGCTTTCTTT. Its protein product is CASSLAMNTEAFF.